This TCR beta chain was obtained from a study of T cell repertoires in ileal Crohn's disease. Time point reported: proximal margin of the surgical specimen (macroscopically non-inflamed). The CDR3 loop spans 12 amino acids. The V gene's germline CDR1 is SGHTA and CDR2 FQGTGA. Trimming pared 3 bases from V and 5 bases from J, leaving 7 bases between. In this sample, this clone turned up a few times. Sequenced by immunoSEQ multiplex PCR; TCRdb stores in-frame clones only, minus some. Here the sample spans some 3,000 clones, around 79% being singletons. This rearrangement joins TRBV7-3 to TRBJ1-1; the D is unclear. Sample: ileal tissue. The TCR was taken from an adult with Crohn's disease. CDR3 bases: TGTGCCAGCAGCTTGTACACAACTGAAGCTTTCTTT. Translated, it gives CASSLYTTEAFF.